A selection of T cell receptor beta chains follows, all from one sample in a study of graft-versus-host responses after intestinal transplantation. Only in-frame clones appear in the TCRdb table, and some are missing; sequencing was by immunoSEQ multiplex PCR. Among around 24,000 clones, around 80% were seen once, and the ten largest hold about 0.93%. Their antigen targets remain unknown. Source: unstimulated CD8+ T cells sorted from spleen or lymph node cells, taken before transplant. The receptors here all came from a human donor who was the organ donor for an intestinal transplant. The CDR3 runs from the conserved cysteine through the conserved F or W. D genes are given only for firm matches. The size field is filled for only some rows; it gives once, few, many or a size class.

>16|NA|TRBV13|TRBJ2-7|TRBD1
TGTGCCAGCAGCAACCCGGGACAGGGGGCGGCCTACGAGCAGTACTTC
CASSNPGQGAAYEQYF
>11|NA|TRBV29-1|TRBJ2-7|NA
TGCAGCGTTGAAGGCCCGGGAAAGCAGTACTTC
CSVEGPGKQYF
>18|NA|TRBV7-2|TRBJ2-2|TRBD1
TGTGCCAGCAGCCGCCACAGGACAGGGGGCAGTCCTACCGGGGAGCTGTTTTTT
CASSRHRTGGSPTGELFF
>16|NA|TRBV5-1|TRBJ2-7|NA
TGCGCCAGCAGCTTGGTTCAGGGTAGCCTTAAGGACGAGCAGTACTTC
CASSLVQGSLKDEQYF
>14|NA|TRBV2|TRBJ1-1|NA
TGTGCCAGCAGCCCGGGCCCTTGGAACACTGAAGCTTTCTTT
CASSPGPWNTEAFF
>15|NA|TRBV5-1|TRBJ1-2|NA
TGCGCCAGCAGCTTCCAGGGATCTTCTGACTATGGCTACACCTTC
CASSFQGSSDYGYTF
>16|NA|TRBV10-3|TRBJ1-4|NA
TGTGCCATCAGTGAGGGACAGATTGCAACTAATGAAAAACTGTTTTTT
CAISEGQIATNEKLFF
>16|NA|TRBV21-1|TRBJ1-2|NA
TGTGCCAGCAGCCCCCTCGTCGGCAGGGCGAACTATGGCTACACCTTC
CASSPLVGRANYGYTF
>16|NA|TRBV4-1|TRBJ2-2|NA
TGCGCCAGCAGCCAAGTGGTGCTAGACGGGACCGGGGAGCTGTTTTTT
CASSQVVLDGTGELFF
>12|NA|TRBV7-8|TRBJ2-7|NA
TGTGCCAGCAGCCCGGATAGGGGCGAGCAGTACTTC
CASSPDRGEQYF
>12|NA|TRBV5-4|TRBJ2-7|NA
TGTGCCAGCAGCACGGTGGGCTACGAGCAGTACTTC
CASSTVGYEQYF
>15|NA|TRBV21-1|TRBJ1-6|NA
TGTGCCAGCAGCACTTCGGGAGGGGCTAATTCACCCCTCCACTTT
CASSTSGGANSPLHF
>17|once|TRBV7-8|TRBJ1-2|TRBD1
TGTGCCAGCAGCTTGGCTATTCCGGGACAGGGGAACTATGGCTACACCTTC
CASSLAIPGQGNYGYTF
>13|NA|TRBV4-1|TRBJ1-1|NA
TGCGCCAGCAGCCAAGGGCAGGGCAGGGAAGCTTTCTTT
CASSQGQGREAFF